Listed below are T cell receptor beta chains from one sample, sequenced in a study of blood T cell repertoires in COVID-19. The table came from immunoSEQ multiplex PCR; TCRdb's copy has only in-frame clones and leaves some out. The table records 100,000 to 150,000 clones, 88% of them present only once. The sample comprised peripheral blood. The receptors here all came from a man between 65 and 80 years old with active COVID-19. Each CDR3 is given with its conserved first and last residue. Each record gives: J gene, V gene, clone size, D gene, CDR3 protein, CDR3 DNA. D genes are given only for firm matches. The size entry is marked missing in some rows and otherwise reads once, few, many or a size class.

>TRBJ2-1|TRBV24-1|NA|TRBD1
CATSVTGGARNNEQFF
TGTGCCACCAGTGTTACAGGGGGCGCGAGAAACAATGAGCAGTTCTTC
>TRBJ2-7|TRBV7-9|few|NA
CASSGGNYEQYF
TGTGCCAGCAGCGGGGGGAACTACGAGCAGTACTTC
>TRBJ1-6|TRBV27|NA|NA
CASSPSSDPGGGNSPLHF
TGTGCCAGCAGTCCGTCGTCCGACCCCGGTGGCGGTAATTCACCCCTCCACTTT
>TRBJ2-3|TRBV6-1|NA|TRBD1
CASSESRTGNTQYF
TGTGCCAGCAGTGAATCAAGGACAGGGAATACGCAGTATTTT
>TRBJ1-1|TRBV5-4|NA|NA
CASSQNTEAFF
TGTGCCAGCAGCCAGAACACTGAAGCTTTCTTT
>TRBJ2-1|TRBV7-6|NA|TRBD2
CASSSGTSGIDEQFF
TGTGCCAGCAGCTCCGGGACTAGCGGGATTGATGAGCAGTTCTTC
>TRBJ2-2|TRBV27|few|TRBD2
CASCRASGRVKHGELFF
TGTGCCAGCTGCAGGGCTAGCGGGAGGGTGAAACACGGGGAGCTGTTTTTT
>TRBJ2-2|TRBV27|NA|NA
CASSFGGTPDPGELFF
TGTGCCAGCAGTTTCGGAGGGACTCCCGACCCCGGGGAGCTGTTTTTT
>TRBJ2-5|TRBV5-4|NA|TRBD2
CASSLAGHQETQYF
TGTGCCAGCAGCCTAGCGGGTCACCAAGAGACCCAGTACTTC
>TRBJ2-2|TRBV30|NA|NA
CAWIGIRNTGELFF
TGTGCCTGGATCGGGATCCGGAACACCGGGGAGCTGTTTTTT
>TRBJ1-1|TRBV12-3/TRBV12-4|NA|NA
CASSRQENTEAFF
TGTGCCAGCAGTCGACAGGAGAACACTGAAGCTTTCTTT
>TRBJ1-4|TRBV6-5|NA|NA
CASSPLPEEKLFF
TGTGCCAGCAGTCCCTTACCTGAGGAGAAACTGTTTTTT
>TRBJ2-5|TRBV5-1|NA|NA
CASSLDPGRETQYF
TGCGCCAGCAGCTTGGATCCGGGAAGGGAGACCCAGTACTTC
>TRBJ2-7|TRBV3-1/TRBV3-2|NA|NA
CASSQVGREISYEQYF
TGTGCCAGCAGCCAAGTCGGCCGGGAGATCTCCTACGAGCAGTACTTC
>TRBJ1-1|TRBV7-9|once|NA
CASSLGGANTEAFF
TGTGCCAGCAGCTTGGGAGGGGCGAACACTGAAGCTTTCTTT
>TRBJ2-3|TRBV6-2/TRBV6-3|NA|TRBD2
CASSYRGLAIDTQYF
TGTGCCAGCAGTTACCGGGGACTAGCGATAGATACGCAGTATTTT
>TRBJ2-1|TRBV7-9|NA|TRBD2
CASSRGLAGGYNEQFF
TGTGCCAGCAGCCGAGGACTAGCGGGGGGCTACAATGAGCAGTTCTTC
>TRBJ1-1|TRBV4-3|NA|TRBD1
CASSQTGQGAAFF
TGCGCCAGCAGCCAAACCGGACAGGGGGCGGCTTTCTTT
>TRBJ1-4|TRBV5-4|NA|TRBD1
CASSSRDRGATNEKLFF
TGTGCCAGCAGCTCCCGGGACAGGGGAGCAACTAATGAAAAACTGTTTTTT
>TRBJ2-7|TRBV6-5|NA|TRBD2
CASRGGTSEEQYF
TGTGCCAGCAGGGGAGGGACTAGCGAGGAGCAGTACTTC
>TRBJ2-7|TRBV18|NA|TRBD1
CASSSGTAGVGEQYF
TGTGCCAGCTCATCAGGGACAGCCGGGGTCGGAGAGCAGTACTTC
>TRBJ1-1|TRBV5-6|once|NA
CASSPLALTRGTEAFF
TGTGCCAGCAGCCCACTGGCGCTTACTAGAGGGACTGAAGCTTTCTTT
>TRBJ2-7|TRBV12-5|NA|TRBD1
CASGPGQGAHEQYF
TGTGCTAGTGGCCCGGGCCAGGGGGCCCACGAGCAGTACTTC
>TRBJ1-1|TRBV18|once|NA
CASSLGLGTEAFF
TGTGCCAGCTCACTCGGACTAGGCACTGAAGCTTTCTTT
>TRBJ2-5|TRBV28|NA|NA
CASSLGGLGARETQYF
TGTGCCAGCAGTTTAGGCGGACTGGGGGCAAGGGAGACCCAGTACTTC
>TRBJ2-3|TRBV27|NA|NA
CASRSYSVGTDTQYF
TGTGCCAGCAGGTCATACTCTGTAGGCACAGATACGCAGTATTTT
>TRBJ1-4|TRBV28|NA|NA
CASSIPRATNEKLFF
TGTGCCAGCAGTATCCCGAGAGCAACTAATGAAAAACTGTTTTTT
>TRBJ2-1|TRBV9|NA|TRBD2
CASSEFGLEWNNEQFF
TGTGCCAGCAGCGAATTTGGACTAGAGTGGAACAATGAGCAGTTCTTC
>TRBJ1-1|TRBV21-1|NA|NA
CASSKEPAGTGWRDTEAFF
TGTGCCAGCAGCAAAGAGCCGGCGGGGACAGGGTGGAGGGACACTGAAGCTTTCTTT
>TRBJ2-1|TRBV3-1/TRBV3-2|NA|TRBD2
CASAKGTSAAYNEQFF
TGTGCCAGCGCTAAAGGGACTAGCGCCGCCTACAATGAGCAGTTCTTC
>TRBJ2-4|TRBV7-9|NA|TRBD1
CASSLGQVGLGNIQYF
TGTGCCAGCAGCTTGGGACAGGTAGGGCTGGGAAACATTCAGTACTTC
>TRBJ1-1|TRBV27|NA|TRBD1
CASSRRDRANTEAFF
TGTGCCAGCAGCCGCCGGGACAGGGCGAACACTGAAGCTTTCTTT
>TRBJ1-2|TRBV10-3|once|NA
CAISARTAQYGYTF
TGTGCCATCAGTGCTCGGACAGCACAGTATGGCTACACCTTC
>TRBJ2-1|TRBV5-1|NA|TRBD2
CASSPGTSGGNEQFF
TGCGCCAGCAGCCCAGGGACTAGCGGGGGGAATGAGCAGTTCTTC
>TRBJ2-2|TRBV19|NA|NA
CASSLQGSANTGELFF
TGTGCCAGTAGTCTACAGGGATCGGCGAACACCGGGGAGCTGTTTTTT
>TRBJ2-7|TRBV5-1|once|TRBD1
CASSSRTGSSEQYF
TGCGCCAGCAGCTCCCGGACAGGGAGCTCCGAGCAGTACTTC
>TRBJ2-6|TRBV5-5|many|NA
CASSLAKVGPGANVLTF
TGTGCCAGCAGCTTGGCCAAGGTGGGGCCTGGGGCCAACGTCCTGACTTTC
>TRBJ2-1|TRBV29-1|once|NA
CSGTPSTPSGEQFF
TGCAGCGGGACCCCTAGCACCCCGTCGGGTGAGCAGTTCTTC
>TRBJ2-1|TRBV5-1|NA|TRBD2
CASSKTSGTVEQFF
TGCGCCAGCAGCAAGACTAGCGGGACGGTTGAGCAGTTCTTC
>TRBJ2-7|TRBV5-1|NA|TRBD2
CASSFSGSESYEQYF
TGCGCCAGCAGCTTTAGCGGGAGTGAATCCTACGAGCAGTACTTC
>TRBJ1-1|TRBV5-1|once|NA
CASSDHADRMNTEAFF
TGCGCCAGCAGCGACCACGCCGACAGGATGAACACTGAAGCTTTCTTT
>TRBJ2-1|TRBV7-3|NA|NA
CASSSSLLTSNEQFF
TGTGCCAGCAGCTCTTCCCTCCTAACGAGTAATGAGCAGTTCTTC
>TRBJ2-3|TRBV7-2|NA|TRBD2
CASSFELAGGGDTQYF
TGTGCCAGCAGCTTCGAACTAGCGGGAGGGGGAGATACGCAGTATTTT
>TRBJ2-3|TRBV9|NA|NA
CASSAKAGTDTQYF
TGTGCCAGCAGCGCTAAAGCGGGCACAGATACGCAGTATTTT
>TRBJ2-1|TRBV11-1|NA|TRBD2
CASSSTTGGYNEQFF
TGTGCCAGCAGCTCAACGACGGGAGGCTACAATGAGCAGTTCTTC
>TRBJ1-5|TRBV10-3|NA|NA
CAISSIVRQPQHF
TGTGCCATCAGTAGTATCGTCCGGCAGCCCCAGCATTTT
>TRBJ1-1|TRBV29-1|NA|TRBD1
CSARDRVNTEAFF
TGCAGCGCGCGGGACAGGGTGAACACTGAAGCTTTCTTT